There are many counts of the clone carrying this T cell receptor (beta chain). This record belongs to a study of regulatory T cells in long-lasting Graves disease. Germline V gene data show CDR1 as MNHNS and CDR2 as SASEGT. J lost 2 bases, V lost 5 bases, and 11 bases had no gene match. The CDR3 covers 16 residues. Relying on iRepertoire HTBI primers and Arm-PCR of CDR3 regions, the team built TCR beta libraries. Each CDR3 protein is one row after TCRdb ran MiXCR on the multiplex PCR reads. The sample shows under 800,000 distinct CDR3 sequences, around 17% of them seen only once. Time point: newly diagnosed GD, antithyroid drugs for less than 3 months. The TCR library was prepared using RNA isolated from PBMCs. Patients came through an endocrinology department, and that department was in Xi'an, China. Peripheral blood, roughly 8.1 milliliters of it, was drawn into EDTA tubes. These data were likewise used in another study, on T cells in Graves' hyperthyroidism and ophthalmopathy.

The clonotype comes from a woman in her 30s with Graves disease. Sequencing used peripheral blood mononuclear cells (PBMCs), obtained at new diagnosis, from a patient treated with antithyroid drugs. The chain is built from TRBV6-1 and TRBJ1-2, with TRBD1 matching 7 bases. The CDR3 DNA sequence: TGTGCCAGCAGTCCTCTGATCTCGACAGGGAACTATGGCTACACCTTC. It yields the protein CASSPLISTGNYGYTF.